This TCR beta chain appears in the sequencing data of a study of identical twins. Overall study results and limits: Surplus twin overlap in beta out-of-frame sequences was less pronounced.

This CDR3 is 12 amino acids long. Germline assignment: CDR1 SGDLS and CDR2 YYNGEE. V was clipped by 0 bases and J by 7 bases, with 8 bases between them. Only a few counts were recorded for this clonotype. The antigen remains undetermined. TCRdb passed the 5' RACE reads through MiXCR, listing each CDR3 protein once. The sample shows roughly 260,000 distinct CDR3 sequences, 7.5% of them seen only once. The same specimen was also included in a second study, on yellow fever vaccine responses in identical twins.

This chain links TRBV9 with TRBJ2-7, with D perhaps TRBD2 (6 bases). Specimen: CD8+ T cells sorted from blood. The receptor was isolated from a woman between 18 and 29 years old in good health. CDR3 coding DNA: TGTGCCAGCAGCGTAGGGGGAGGTGAGCAGTACTTC. It encodes CASSVGGGEQYF.